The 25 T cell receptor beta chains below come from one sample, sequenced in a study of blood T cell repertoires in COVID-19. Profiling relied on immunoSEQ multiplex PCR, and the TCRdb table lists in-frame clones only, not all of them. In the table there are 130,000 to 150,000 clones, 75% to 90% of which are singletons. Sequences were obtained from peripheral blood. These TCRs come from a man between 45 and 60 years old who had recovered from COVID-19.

The CDR3 DNA reads TGTGCCAGCATGTGGCAGATGAACACTGAAGCTTTCTTT. This codes for CASMWQMNTEAFF. The chain joins TRBV28 to TRBJ1-1, with D unresolved. The CDR3 is 13 residues long. The germline V and J ends were trimmed by 7 bases and 0 bases, with 9 bases remaining between them. Germline V gives CDR1 MDHEN, CDR2 SYDVKM. Looking up the rest from reference TRBV28 and TRBJ1-1 gives the full variable domain: DVKVTQSSRYLVKRTGEKVFLECVQDMDHENMFWYRQDPGLGLRLIYFSYDVKMKEKGDIPEGYSVSREKKERFSLILESASTNQTSMYLCASMWQMNTEAFFGQGTRLTVV.

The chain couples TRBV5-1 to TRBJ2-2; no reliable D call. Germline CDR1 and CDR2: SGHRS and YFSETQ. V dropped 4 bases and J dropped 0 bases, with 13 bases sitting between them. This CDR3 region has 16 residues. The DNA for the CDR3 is TGCGCCAGCAGCCCCATAACAAACGCGAACACCGGGGAGCTGTTTTTT. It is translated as CASSPITNANTGELFF.

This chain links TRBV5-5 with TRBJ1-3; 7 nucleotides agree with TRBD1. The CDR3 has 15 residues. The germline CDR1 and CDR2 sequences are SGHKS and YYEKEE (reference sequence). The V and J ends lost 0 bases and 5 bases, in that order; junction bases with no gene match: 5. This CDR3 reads CASSLGQGRRNTIYF. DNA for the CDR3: TGTGCCAGCAGCTTGGGACAGGGTAGAAGAAACACCATATATTTT.

The CDR3 nucleotides are TGTGCCAGCAGACTCCGGGACAGTTATAATTCACCCCTCCACTTT. This sequence encodes CASRLRDSYNSPLHF. The chain combines TRBV6-6 with TRBJ1-6; TRBD1 matches 7 bases. Germline trimming cut 6 bases from V and 4 bases from J; bases unmatched to any gene: 6. The germline V gene has CDR1 MNHNY and CDR2 SVGAGI (reference sequence). This CDR3 is built from 15 residues.

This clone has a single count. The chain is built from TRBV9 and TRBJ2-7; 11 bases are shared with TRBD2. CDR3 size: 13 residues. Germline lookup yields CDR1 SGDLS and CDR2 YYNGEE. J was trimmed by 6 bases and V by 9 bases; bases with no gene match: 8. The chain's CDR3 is CANETSGVVEQYF. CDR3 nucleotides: TGTGCCAATGAGACTAGCGGGGTCGTCGAGCAGTACTTC.

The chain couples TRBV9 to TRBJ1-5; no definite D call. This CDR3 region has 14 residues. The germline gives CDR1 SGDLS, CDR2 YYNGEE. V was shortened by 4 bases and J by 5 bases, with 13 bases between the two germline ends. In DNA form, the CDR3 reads TGTGCCAGCAGCCCTGGCCTAGGCGATCAGCCCCAGCATTTT. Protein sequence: CASSPGLGDQPQHF.

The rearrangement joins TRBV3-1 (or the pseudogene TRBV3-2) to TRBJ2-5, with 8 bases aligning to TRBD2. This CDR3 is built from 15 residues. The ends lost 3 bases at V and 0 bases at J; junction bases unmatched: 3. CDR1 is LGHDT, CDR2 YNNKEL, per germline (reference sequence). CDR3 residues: CASSQRGAYQETQYF. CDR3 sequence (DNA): TGTGCCAGCAGCCAGCGGGGGGCGTACCAAGAGACCCAGTACTTC.

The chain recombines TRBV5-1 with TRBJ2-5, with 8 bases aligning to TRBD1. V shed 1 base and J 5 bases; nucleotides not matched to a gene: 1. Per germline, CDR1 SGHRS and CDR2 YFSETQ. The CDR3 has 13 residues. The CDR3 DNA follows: TGCGCCAGCAGCTTGAGGACAGGGGAGACCCAGTACTTC. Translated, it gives CASSLRTGETQYF. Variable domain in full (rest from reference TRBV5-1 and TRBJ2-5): KAGVTQTPRYLIKTRGQQVTLSCSPISGHRSVSWYQQTPGQGLQFLFEYFSETQRNKGNFPGRFSGRQFSNSRSEMNVSTLELGDSALYLCASSLRTGETQYFGPGTRLLVL.

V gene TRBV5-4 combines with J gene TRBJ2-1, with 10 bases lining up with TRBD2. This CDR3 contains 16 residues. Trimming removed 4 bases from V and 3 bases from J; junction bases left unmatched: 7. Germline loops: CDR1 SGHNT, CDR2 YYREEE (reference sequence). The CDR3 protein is CASSIPGLALYNEQFF. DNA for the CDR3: TGTGCCAGCAGCATACCGGGACTAGCGCTCTACAATGAGCAGTTCTTC.

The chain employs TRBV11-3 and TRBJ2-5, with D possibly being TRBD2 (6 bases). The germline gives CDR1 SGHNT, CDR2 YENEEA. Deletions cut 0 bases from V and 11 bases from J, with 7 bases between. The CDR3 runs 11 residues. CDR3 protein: CASSLDGTQYF. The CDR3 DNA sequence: TGTGCCAGCAGCTTAGATGGGACTCAGTACTTC.

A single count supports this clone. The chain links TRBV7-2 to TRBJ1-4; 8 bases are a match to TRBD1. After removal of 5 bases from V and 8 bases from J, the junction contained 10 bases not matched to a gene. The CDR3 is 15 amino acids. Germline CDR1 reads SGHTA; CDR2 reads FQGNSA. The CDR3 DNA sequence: TGTGCCAGCAGCGTAACGGACAGGGTTGGCGAAAAACTGTTTTTT. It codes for CASSVTDRVGEKLFF.

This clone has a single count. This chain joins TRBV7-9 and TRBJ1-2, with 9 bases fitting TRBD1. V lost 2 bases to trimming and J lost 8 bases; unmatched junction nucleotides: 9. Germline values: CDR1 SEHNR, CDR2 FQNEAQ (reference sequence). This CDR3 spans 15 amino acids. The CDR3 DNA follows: TGTGCCAGCAGCTTACTGGGACAGGGCTCGGAGGGCTACACCTTC. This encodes CASSLLGQGSEGYTF.

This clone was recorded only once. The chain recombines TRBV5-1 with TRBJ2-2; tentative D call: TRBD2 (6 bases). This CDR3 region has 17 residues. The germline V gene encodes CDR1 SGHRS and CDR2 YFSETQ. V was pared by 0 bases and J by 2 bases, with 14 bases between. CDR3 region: CASSLARGLPNTGELFF. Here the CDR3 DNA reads TGCGCCAGCAGCTTGGCCCGAGGACTACCAAACACCGGGGAGCTGTTTTTT.

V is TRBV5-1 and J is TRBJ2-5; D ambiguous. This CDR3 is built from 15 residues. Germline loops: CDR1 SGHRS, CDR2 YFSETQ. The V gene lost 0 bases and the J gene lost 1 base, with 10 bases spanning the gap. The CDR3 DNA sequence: TGCGCCAGCAGCTTGGGGCGGAACCCCCAAGAGACCCAGTACTTC. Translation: CASSLGRNPQETQYF.

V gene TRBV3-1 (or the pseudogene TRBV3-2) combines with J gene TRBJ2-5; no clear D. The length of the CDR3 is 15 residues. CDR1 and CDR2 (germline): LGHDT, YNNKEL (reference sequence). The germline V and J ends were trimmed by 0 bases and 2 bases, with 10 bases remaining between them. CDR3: CASSQEVGQQETQYF. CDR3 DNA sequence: TGTGCCAGCAGCCAAGAAGTTGGGCAGCAAGAGACCCAGTACTTC.

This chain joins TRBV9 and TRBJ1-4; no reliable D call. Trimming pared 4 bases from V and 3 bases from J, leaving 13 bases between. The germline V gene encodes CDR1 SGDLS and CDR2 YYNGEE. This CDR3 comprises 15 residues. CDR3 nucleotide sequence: TGTGCCAGCAGCATAAGCCCCGGAGCTAATGAAAAACTGTTTTTT. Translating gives CASSISPGANEKLFF.

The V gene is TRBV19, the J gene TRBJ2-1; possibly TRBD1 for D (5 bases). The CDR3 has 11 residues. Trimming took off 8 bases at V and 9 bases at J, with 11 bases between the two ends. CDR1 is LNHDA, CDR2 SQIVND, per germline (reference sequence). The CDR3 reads CASGRGSEQFF. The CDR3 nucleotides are TGTGCCAGTGGAAGGGGTAGTGAGCAGTTCTTC.

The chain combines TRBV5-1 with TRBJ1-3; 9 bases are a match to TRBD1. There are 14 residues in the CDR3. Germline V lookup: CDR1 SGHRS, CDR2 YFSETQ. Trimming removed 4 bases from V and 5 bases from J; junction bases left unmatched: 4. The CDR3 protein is CASSEGTGRNTIYF. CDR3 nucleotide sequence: TGCGCCAGCAGCGAAGGGACAGGGAGAAACACCATATATTTT.

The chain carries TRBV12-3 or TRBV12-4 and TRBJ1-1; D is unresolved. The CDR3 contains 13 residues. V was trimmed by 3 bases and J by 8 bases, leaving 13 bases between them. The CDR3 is CASSFGQLHEAFF. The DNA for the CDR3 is TGTGCCAGCAGTTTTGGGCAGCTGCACGAAGCTTTCTTT.

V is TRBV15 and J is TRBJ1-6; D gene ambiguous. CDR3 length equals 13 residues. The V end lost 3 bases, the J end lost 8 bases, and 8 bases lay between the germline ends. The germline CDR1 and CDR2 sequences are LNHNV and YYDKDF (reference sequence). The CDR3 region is CATSSSRDSPLHF. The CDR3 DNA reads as TGTGCCACCAGCAGTAGTCGGGATTCACCCCTCCACTTT.

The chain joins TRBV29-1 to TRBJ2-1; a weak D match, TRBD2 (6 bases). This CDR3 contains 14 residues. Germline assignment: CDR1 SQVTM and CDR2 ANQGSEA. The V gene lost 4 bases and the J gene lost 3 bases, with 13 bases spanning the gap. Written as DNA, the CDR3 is TGCAGCGTTGGTATAGCGGATCTCTACAATGAGCAGTTCTTC. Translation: CSVGIADLYNEQFF.

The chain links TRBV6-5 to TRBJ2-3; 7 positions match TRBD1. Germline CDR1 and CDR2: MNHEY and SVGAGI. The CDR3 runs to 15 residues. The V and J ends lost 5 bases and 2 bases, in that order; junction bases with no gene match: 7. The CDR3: CASSPLGQHTDTQYF. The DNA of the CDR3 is TGTGCCAGCAGTCCTTTGGGACAGCACACAGATACGCAGTATTTT.

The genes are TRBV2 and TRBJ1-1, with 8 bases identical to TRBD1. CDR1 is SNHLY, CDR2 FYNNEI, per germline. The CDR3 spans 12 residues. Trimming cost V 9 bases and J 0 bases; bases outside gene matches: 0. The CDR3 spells CARTGVNTEAFF. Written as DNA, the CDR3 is TGTGCCAGGACAGGGGTGAACACTGAAGCTTTCTTT.

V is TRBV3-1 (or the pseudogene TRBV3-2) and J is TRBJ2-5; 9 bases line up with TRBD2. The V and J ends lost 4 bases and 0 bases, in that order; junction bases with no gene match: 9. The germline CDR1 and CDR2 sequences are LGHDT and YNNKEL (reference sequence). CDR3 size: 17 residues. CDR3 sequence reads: CASSPRGAGGYQETQYF. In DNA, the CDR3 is TGTGCCAGCAGCCCCCGGGGAGCGGGGGGCTACCAAGAGACCCAGTACTTC.

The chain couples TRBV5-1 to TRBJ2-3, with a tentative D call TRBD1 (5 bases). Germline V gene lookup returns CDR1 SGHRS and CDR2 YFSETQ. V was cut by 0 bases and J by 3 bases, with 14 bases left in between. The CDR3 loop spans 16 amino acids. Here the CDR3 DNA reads TGCGCCAGCAGCTTGGCCGTCAGGGTGGAGACAGATACGCAGTATTTT. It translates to CASSLAVRVETDTQYF.